This TCR beta chain stems from a study of blood T cell repertoires in COVID-19. Overall study context: Spain, Italy and the United States supplied samples that represented acute and convalescent COVID-19. Nucleic acid was either cDNA or gDNA, and it came from T cells, B-cell-depleted T cells, or PBMCs.

V lost 3 bases to trimming and J lost 8 bases; unmatched junction nucleotides: 10. The V gene's germline CDR1 is MDHEN and CDR2 SYDVKM. The CDR3 spans 16 residues. Measured with immunoSEQ multiplex PCR; TCRdb has only the in-frame clones, and not every one. The sample lists some 60,000 clones; around 88% were seen once. This sequence originates from a man aged 55 to 69 with acute or convalescent COVID-19. V and J are TRBV28 and TRBJ1-4; 9 nucleotides line up with TRBD1. The material sequenced was peripheral blood. The CDR3 DNA reads as TGTGCCAGCAGTTTCCTCCGGGACAGGGTATACGAAAAACTGTTTTTT. It specifies CASSFLRDRVYEKLFF.